This T cell receptor beta chain emerged from a study of cytomegalovirus exposure and HLA in healthy donors (dated by TCRdb to about 2017). For context, the study as a whole: An earlier analysis of approximately 640 of the donors reported more than 250 Gb of sequence data and 117 million unique TCR beta sequences from around 200 million T cells. An early release covering roughly 600 HLA-typed donors comprised 300 to 350 gigabases of sequencing data and around 86 million unique TCR sequences. Of the roughly 430 genotyped donors, around 81% fell in the genetic ancestry cluster associated with self-reported Caucasian donors. The study aimed to test whether cataloging public T cell receptors could reveal signatures of past pathogen exposure. The study profiled the T cell repertoires of around 700 subjects by immunosequencing and related them to cytomegalovirus serostatus. In addition to the first cohort of 650 to 800 subjects, a separate validation cohort of approximately 120 different subjects was used. To predict cytomegalovirus infection status, the study brought together high-throughput TCR immunosequencing, statistical association of individual TCRs with disease status, and machine learning. In a later analysis, previously published TCR beta repertoires from 550 to 750 donors were re-analyzed and high-resolution HLA genotyping was added so that TCR occurrence patterns could be studied. Rather than using new phenotypic data, the later analysis identified candidate immune exposures from TCR beta sequences and from how often those sequences occurred across donors. To decide whether each TCR beta V gene segment behaved as functional or pseudogenic, an earlier analysis of several hundred of the donors relied on high-throughput TCR beta sequencing. Donor age, sex, ethnicity and CMV serostatus were compiled alongside the repertoire data. In a later genetic analysis, genome-wide SNP genotypes for about 55% of the roughly 670 donors were used, and that subset was treated as a discovery cohort. Every discovery cohort repertoire had been produced on one sequencing platform. HLA typing covered class I and class II loci at four-digit resolution. The number of donors typed differed by locus, with roughly 620-630 for A, B, C, DRB1 and DQB1, around 560 for DQA1, over 600 for DPA1, and 450 to 480 for DPB1. Roughly five DR-DQ haplotypes were handled as single units for association and clustering, since linkage in the cohort was strong. Among around 400 genotyped donors of the cohort, an average of 235,054 unique TCR beta nucleotide sequences were sequenced per donor, roughly 18% of them non-productive.

Library method: the immunoSEQ multiplex PCR assay. The multiplex PCR relied on a mix of 60 forward primers for TCR Vbeta segments and 13 reverse primers for TCR Jbeta segments. The CDR3 region of rearranged TCR beta genes was amplified from genomic DNA by a multiplex PCR assay. On the Illumina HiSeq System, the amplified TCR beta libraries were sequenced as 87-base-pair reads. Under the source paper's analysis protocol: Across the 500 to 700 repertoires, a later analysis counted tens of millions of unique TCR beta chains, 9.5 million to 13 million of which were shared by at least two donors. A nearest-neighbor algorithm error-corrected the raw reads and collapsed the reads into unique sequences, merging closely related sequences to remove PCR and sequencing errors. CDR3 sequences were aligned to IMGT reference sequences to assign V, D and J gene segments. Each retained sequence needed at least a six-nucleotide match to both a V gene segment and a J gene segment. Rearrangements were called productive when the CDR3 lacked stop codons and stayed in frame with V and J; all others were non-productive. Following IMGT convention, CDR3 was defined as the stretch from the second conserved V-encoded cysteine to the conserved J-encoded phenylalanine. The earlier analysis of 587 of the donors excluded sequences that lacked an unambiguous match to a single V gene segment. In an earlier analysis of approximately 590 of the donors, a V segment was called functional when productive rearrangements were above 56.7%, and segregating when the standard deviation between donors exceeded 5%. A statistical classification framework was developed to diagnose cytomegalovirus status using the catalog of TCR beta chain sequences. In a later analysis, V and J genes were assigned by comparing TCR nucleotide sequences against IMGT/GENE-DB human TR gene sequences. A later analysis assigned CDR3 sequences and most-parsimonious VDJ recombination scenarios with the TCRdist pipeline. In a later analysis, each TCR beta chain was defined by its CDR3 amino acid sequence together with its V-gene family, and reads lacking a unique V-gene family were excluded. To address suspected cross-contamination and a sequencing artifact, a later analysis removed 550 to 750 highly shared, low-generation-probability nucleotide sequences. A later analysis calculated a clonal expansion index for each public chain from normalized within-repertoire ranks of inferred template counts. A later analysis computed generation probabilities with a VDJ recombination model fitted to out-of-frame rearrangements, and checked the results against IGoR. In a later analysis, TCR-TCR, TCR-HLA and TCR-CMV co-occurrence was scored with hypergeometric tests, and a repertoire-size bias correction was applied to TCR pairs. In a later analysis, false discovery rates were estimated by permuting HLA or CMV assignments 20 times. In a later analysis, co-occurring TCRs were grouped with DBSCAN, and TCRdist sequence similarity was added when clustering was performed within HLA-allele-positive subsets. Repertoires with fewer than 30,000 or more than 120,000 public chains were left out of co-occurrence clustering, as were about 5 repertoires with anomalous nucleotide sharing. The source is immuneACCESS, and TCRdb retained only in-frame sequences with V and J called. Part of the clones is not carried over; for the studies checked, unresolved V genes explain less than half of this, and the remainder is unexplained. V and J calls plus clone size are reproduced from that table; the DNA served to infer D and trimming. The sample yields roughly 150,000 clones; around 80% were counted once. The ten largest clonotypes hold over 1.5% of the sample.

This clone was found once. It has no known antigen specificity. No base quality values were provided; no much bigger clone lies one nucleotide off. The cohort was made up of 666 healthy bone marrow donors. Cohort members were all nominally healthy when sampled, although unrecorded immune exposures were likely present. The donor tested CMV seronegative, placing the donor among the approximately 400 seronegative members of the cohort. A peripheral blood sample was collected from each donor, and TCR beta sequencing was performed on peripheral blood mononuclear cells. The Qiagen DNeasy Blood Extraction Kit was used to extract genomic DNA from the blood cell samples. Findings and caveats that apply to the study as a whole: Around 16 rarely observed V segments, including chromosome 9 orphons, were excluded from the earlier analysis of approximately 600 of the donors because counts were too low. Specific HLA alleles were associated with 15,000 to 20,000 TCR beta sequences at a false discovery rate of 0.05 in a later analysis. Assigning TCR associations to individual alleles was difficult when HLA alleles, especially DR and DQ, strongly co-occurred. The classifier was reported to diagnose cytomegalovirus status with high specificity and sensitivity in both the original and validation cohorts. In this cohort, only TCR beta chains were sequenced, and detectable features were limited by the absence of alpha or paired-chain data. In a later analysis, HLA-associated TCR beta chains were found to be more clonally expanded and to have lower generation probabilities than equally common non-associated chains. The sequencing pipeline was judged likely to have produced a cluster of highly shared sequence variants as a technical artifact. A later genetic analysis reported fewer N-insertions in productive TCRs among donors in an Asian-associated ancestry cluster than the approximately 670-donor mean. Several of the top co-occurrence clusters appeared to be linked to parvovirus B19, influenza, CMV and Epstein-Barr virus, according to a later analysis. A further reported finding was that TCR beta sequences accurately predicted the HLA-A and HLA-B alleles for most subjects in the first cohort. Broadly in line with IMGT annotations, most TCR beta V segments showed up in productive rearrangements about 87% or about 30% of the time in an earlier analysis of around 600 of the donors. In a later analysis, the rate of TCR association differed among HLA loci, with DRB1 alleles having the most associated TCRs and HLA-C alleles having the fewest. Most TCR sequences were seen in very few donors, while some public TCRs were found in many individuals. Because the 87-base-pair reads could not distinguish some IMGT-functional V segments, including TRBV6-2 and TRBV6-3, those segments were excluded. Most CMV-associated TCR beta chains appeared to be HLA-restricted in a later analysis, and the HLA associations seemed to be driven largely by CMV exposure. The presence/absence analyses assumed that sequencing depth was roughly uniform across donors, and that assumption may not be true. Immune exposure information for the cohort was limited to CMV serostatus. A few of the identified cytomegalovirus-associated TCR beta chains were confirmed in vitro to be specific for cytomegalovirus antigens. The study listed 164 TCR beta chains as associated with cytomegalovirus. Correlated functional status among segregating V segments might be attributable to linkage disequilibrium, but an unknown experimental factor could not be ruled out. The authors suggested that the approach could potentially be extended to other disease states and immunological phenotypes. V-gene and J-gene trimming of TCR beta chains was associated with a missense DCLRE1C variant in a later genetic analysis, and the association was replicated in an independent cohort. Because HLA typing was unavailable for some donors at each locus, only the typed subset was used in association tests.

Taken from cysteine to phenylalanine, the CDR3 has 13 residues. The sequence is cut down to CDR3 DNA, 39 bases in frame from base 1. V lost 3 bases and J lost 7 bases, and the count of bases not matched to a germline gene is 4. The germline V gene yields WSHSY for CDR1 and SAAADI for CDR2. The source of this sequence is a woman aged 18-30 years in good health and CMV-seronegative. The receptor chain draws on TRBV10-2 and TRBJ1-2; 8 of the junction bases match TRBD1. Sequencing was done on a sample of PBMCs. The CDR3 in this case is CASSDRTGTGYTF. The DNA reads as follows: TGCGCCAGCAGTGACCGGACAGGGACTGGCTACACCTTC.